The subject of this entry is one T cell receptor beta chain. Per germline, CDR1 MNHEY and CDR2 SVGEGT. Trimming removed 6 bases from V and 5 bases from J; junction bases left unmatched: 7. The CDR3 length is 14 residues. The sample is drawn from a study of CD8 T cells in Susac syndrome. Overall study: Clinically active disease was present in 5 or 6 of the sequenced Susac syndrome patients. Eight of these patients were in remission. Susac syndrome patients were untreated, on corticosteroids with some adding intravenous immunoglobulin, or on intravenous immunoglobulin only.

An input of roughly 0.5 to 1 ug of RNA was subjected to reverse transcription using random hexamers. TCRdb independently ran MiXCR on the immunoSEQ multiplex PCR reads; one entry per CDR3 protein. The data show 110,000 to 150,000 distinct CDR3 sequences, 90% to 97% seen once. CD8+ and CD4+ blood T cells underwent TCR beta sequencing. The specimen was CD4+ T cells from PBMCs. This chain joins TRBV6-2 or TRBV6-3 and TRBJ2-7; the match to TRBD2 covers 10 bases. This clonotype was obtained from a human donor with Susac syndrome. The CDR3 is CASSQSGRAHEQYF. The CDR3 DNA sequence: TGTGCCAGCAGCCAAAGCGGGAGGGCCCACGAGCAGTACTTC.